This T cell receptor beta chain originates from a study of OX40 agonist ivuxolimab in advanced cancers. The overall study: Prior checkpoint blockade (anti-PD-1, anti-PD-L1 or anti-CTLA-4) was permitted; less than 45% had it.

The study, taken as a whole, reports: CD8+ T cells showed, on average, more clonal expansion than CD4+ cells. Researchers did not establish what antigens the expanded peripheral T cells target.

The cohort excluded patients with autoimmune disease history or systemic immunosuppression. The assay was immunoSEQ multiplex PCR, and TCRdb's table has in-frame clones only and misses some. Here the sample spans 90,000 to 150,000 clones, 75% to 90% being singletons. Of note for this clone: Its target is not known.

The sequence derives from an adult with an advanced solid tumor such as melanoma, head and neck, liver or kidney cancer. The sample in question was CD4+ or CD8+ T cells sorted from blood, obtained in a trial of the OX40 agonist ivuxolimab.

The CDR3 bases are TGTGCCAGCAGCTATAGCGGGGGGGGAGAGACCCAGTACTTC. Translated, it gives CASSYSGGGETQYF. The chain carries TRBV7-2 and TRBJ2-5, with 11 bases that match TRBD2. J was trimmed by 4 bases and V by 4 bases; bases with no gene match: 2. CDR1 SGHTA and CDR2 FQGNSA come from the germline V gene. CDR3 length equals 14 residues. Together with reference TRBV7-2 and TRBJ2-5, the CDR3 gives the full variable domain: GAGVSQSPSNKVTEKGKDVELRCDPISGHTALYWYRQSLGQGLEFLIYFQGNSAPDKSGLPSDRFSAERTGGSVSTLTIQRTQQEDSAVYLCASSYSGGGETQYFGPGTRLLVL.